A selection of T cell receptor beta chains follows, all from one sample in a study of T-cell reconstitution after alpha-beta-depleted transplantation in children. TCRdb called the PCR reads again in MiXCR, with one record for every CDR3 protein. The sample lists 300,000 to 350,000 distinct CDR3 sequences, roughly 16% occurring once. The sample consisted of PBMCs, mostly from graft donor cells, taken 360 days after TCRalphabeta/CD19-depleted stem cell transplant. All receptors derive from a male patient under 10 years old who had a stem cell transplant for acute lymphoblastic leukemia, so the T cells may come from the graft donor. The CDR3 runs from the conserved cysteine through the conserved F or W. Fields, in order: J gene, V gene, clone size, D gene, CDR3 length, CDR3 protein, CDR3 DNA. A D gene is named only where the DNA matches it firmly. Not all rows give a size; the values are once, few, many and, for expanded clones, a class.

J: TRBJ1-1
V: TRBV5-1
size: -
D: -
length: 14
CDR3: CASSPSGVNTEAFF
DNA: TGCGCCAGCAGCCCCTCGGGGGTAAACACTGAAGCTTTCTTT

J: TRBJ2-1
V: TRBV12-3/TRBV12-4
size: -
D: TRBD2
length: 16
CDR3: CASSFRLADSYNEQFF
DNA: TGTGCCAGCAGTTTTCGGCTAGCGGATTCCTACAATGAGCAGTTCTTC

J: TRBJ2-3
V: TRBV7-9
size: -
D: -
length: 15
CDR3: CASSLKGWGEDTQYF
DNA: TGTGCCAGCAGCTTAAAGGGATGGGGTGAGGATACGCAGTATTTT

J: TRBJ2-4
V: TRBV9
size: -
D: TRBD1
length: 16
CDR3: CASSVAPSLGQGIQYF
DNA: TGTGCCAGCAGCGTAGCCCCATCCCTTGGACAGGGCATTCAGTACTTC

J: TRBJ2-1
V: TRBV20-1
size: few
D: -
length: 12
CDR3: CSATEANNEQFF
DNA: TGCAGTGCTACGGAGGCGAACAATGAGCAGTTCTTC

J: TRBJ2-1
V: TRBV4-2
size: -
D: TRBD1
length: 16
CDR3: CASSQDPGQGHNEQFF
DNA: TGTGCCAGCAGCCAAGATCCAGGACAGGGGCACAATGAGCAGTTCTTC

J: TRBJ2-5
V: TRBV28
size: few
D: TRBD2
length: 15
CDR3: CASSLGLADQETQYF
DNA: TGTGCCAGCAGTTTAGGACTAGCGGACCAAGAGACCCAGTACTTC

J: TRBJ2-1
V: TRBV4-2
size: -
D: TRBD2
length: 16
CDR3: CASSPRSAGGRDEQFF
DNA: TGTGCCAGCAGCCCTAGGTCGGCGGGAGGAAGGGATGAGCAGTTCTTC

J: TRBJ2-3
V: TRBV5-1
size: -
D: -
length: 16
CDR3: CASSLRWADSTDTQYF
DNA: TGCGCCAGCAGCCTCAGGTGGGCGGACAGCACAGATACGCAGTATTTT

J: TRBJ1-1
V: TRBV7-2
size: -
D: -
length: 13
CDR3: CASSPPLGTEAFF
DNA: TGTGCCAGCAGCCCCCCCTTAGGGACTGAAGCTTTCTTT

J: TRBJ2-5
V: TRBV12-3/TRBV12-4
size: -
D: TRBD2
length: 17
CDR3: CASSFGVLAATQETQYF
DNA: TGTGCCAGCAGTTTCGGGGTCCTAGCGGCAACCCAAGAGACCCAGTACTTC

J: TRBJ2-6
V: TRBV2
size: many
D: -
length: 15
CDR3: CASSGTDSGANVLTF
DNA: TGTGCCAGCAGCGGGACGGACTCTGGGGCCAACGTCCTGACTTTC

J: TRBJ2-1
V: TRBV12-3/TRBV12-4
size: -
D: TRBD2
length: 15
CDR3: CASNTLGGSYNEQFF
DNA: TGTGCCAGCAACACCTTGGGAGGGTCCTACAATGAGCAGTTCTTC

J: TRBJ2-5
V: TRBV5-1
size: -
D: -
length: 12
CDR3: CASSRTEETQYF
DNA: TGCGCCAGCAGTCGGACGGAGGAGACCCAGTACTTC

J: TRBJ2-7
V: TRBV29-1
size: many
D: TRBD1
length: 13
CDR3: CSGQSGTDYEQYF
DNA: TGCAGCGGACAATCCGGGACAGATTACGAGCAGTACTTC

J: TRBJ1-4
V: TRBV7-9
size: few
D: TRBD1
length: 15
CDR3: CASSAKQGDDEKLFF
DNA: TGTGCCAGCAGCGCTAAACAGGGGGACGATGAAAAACTGTTTTTT

J: TRBJ2-1
V: TRBV29-1
size: -
D: -
length: 16
CDR3: CSVEGWNGSTYNEQFF
DNA: TGCAGCGTTGAAGGGTGGAACGGGAGCACCTACAATGAGCAGTTCTTC

J: TRBJ2-1
V: TRBV5-1
size: many
D: -
length: 13
CDR3: CASSSSPLDEQFF
DNA: TGCGCCAGCAGCTCCTCACCGCTGGATGAGCAGTTCTTC

J: TRBJ2-5
V: TRBV10-3
size: many
D: TRBD1
length: 14
CDR3: CAISNRGRRETQYF
DNA: TGTGCCATCAGTAACAGGGGGCGGCGAGAGACCCAGTACTTC

J: TRBJ1-2
V: TRBV5-6
size: few
D: TRBD1
length: 14
CDR3: CASSLPGGGYGYTF
DNA: TGTGCCAGCAGCTTACCAGGGGGAGGCTATGGCTACACCTTC

J: TRBJ2-7
V: TRBV27
size: -
D: -
length: 13
CDR3: CASSGAGSYEQYF
DNA: TGTGCCAGCAGTGGAGCAGGGTCCTACGAGCAGTACTTC

J: TRBJ2-2
V: TRBV5-1
size: -
D: TRBD2
length: 15
CDR3: CASSYETSNTGELFF
DNA: TGCGCCAGCAGTTACGAGACTAGCAACACCGGGGAGCTGTTTTTT

J: TRBJ2-1
V: TRBV20-1
size: few
D: TRBD1
length: 14
CDR3: CSARGDRAYNEQFF
DNA: TGCAGTGCTAGAGGGGACAGAGCGTACAATGAGCAGTTCTTC

J: TRBJ1-1
V: TRBV9
size: few
D: TRBD1
length: 16
CDR3: CASSVEGAGLNTEAFF
DNA: TGTGCCAGCAGCGTAGAGGGGGCAGGGTTGAACACTGAAGCTTTCTTT

J: TRBJ2-3
V: TRBV5-1
size: few
D: -
length: 14
CDR3: CASSTEGYTDTQYF
DNA: TGCGCCAGCAGCACTGAGGGCTACACAGATACGCAGTATTTT

J: TRBJ2-1
V: TRBV11-2
size: -
D: -
length: 14
CDR3: CASSLGYSLTGQFF
DNA: TGTGCCAGCAGCTTAGGTTACAGCTTAACTGGGCAGTTCTTC

J: TRBJ2-2
V: TRBV12-3/TRBV12-4
size: many
D: -
length: 14
CDR3: CATATSWVTGELFF
DNA: TGTGCCACTGCGACTAGTTGGGTCACCGGGGAGCTGTTTTTT

J: TRBJ2-5
V: TRBV4-3
size: few
D: TRBD1
length: 17
CDR3: CASSQDHRTGAQETQYF
DNA: TGCGCCAGCAGCCAAGATCACCGGACAGGGGCCCAAGAGACCCAGTACTTC

J: TRBJ1-2
V: TRBV12-3/TRBV12-4
size: -
D: -
length: 13
CDR3: CASSPWEGRGYTF
DNA: TGTGCCAGCAGCCCTTGGGAGGGGAGGGGCTACACCTTC

J: TRBJ2-7
V: TRBV6-5
size: few
D: TRBD1
length: 19
CDR3: CASSYRYWGGQGDAYEQYF
DNA: TGTGCCAGCAGTTATCGGTACTGGGGGGGACAGGGAGACGCCTACGAGCAGTACTTC

J: TRBJ2-7
V: TRBV20-1
size: -
D: TRBD2
length: 13
CDR3: CSARSGNTYEQYF
DNA: TGCAGTGCTAGAAGCGGGAATACCTACGAGCAGTACTTC

J: TRBJ2-5
V: TRBV18
size: few
D: TRBD1
length: 15
CDR3: CASSPRQGTRETQYF
DNA: TGTGCCAGCTCACCCCGACAGGGAACGAGAGAGACCCAGTACTTC

J: TRBJ2-7
V: TRBV25-1
size: many
D: TRBD2
length: 17
CDR3: CASSEWGGRSVVYEQYF
DNA: TGTGCCAGCAGTGAATGGGGCGGGAGGTCGGTTGTCTACGAGCAGTACTTC

J: TRBJ2-3
V: TRBV5-1
size: -
D: TRBD1
length: 14
CDR3: CASSFRQGEDTQYF
DNA: TGCGCCAGCAGCTTTAGACAGGGGGAAGATACGCAGTATTTT

J: TRBJ2-1
V: TRBV7-9
size: few
D: TRBD1
length: 15
CDR3: CASSSGTGGVNEQFF
DNA: TGTGCCAGCAGCTCCGGGACAGGGGGGGTAAATGAGCAGTTCTTC

J: TRBJ2-1
V: TRBV6-1
size: few
D: -
length: 14
CDR3: CASLRHPLYNEQFF
DNA: TGTGCCAGCCTCAGACACCCCCTCTACAATGAGCAGTTCTTC

J: TRBJ2-3
V: TRBV18
size: -
D: -
length: 16
CDR3: CASSPRRDARTDTQYF
DNA: TGTGCCAGCTCACCACGGCGGGATGCACGCACAGATACGCAGTATTTT

J: TRBJ2-7
V: TRBV21-1
size: few
D: -
length: 17
CDR3: CASSKAKQGGGSYEQYF
DNA: TGTGCCAGCAGCAAAGCGAAACAGGGCGGTGGCTCCTACGAGCAGTACTTC

J: TRBJ2-7
V: TRBV5-1
size: few
D: -
length: 14
CDR3: CASGSGTGTYEQYF
DNA: TGCGCCAGCGGTAGCGGGACAGGGACCTACGAGCAGTACTTC

J: TRBJ2-1
V: TRBV29-1
size: many
D: -
length: 13
CDR3: CSVERDIYNEQFF
DNA: TGCAGCGTTGAGAGGGACATCTACAATGAGCAGTTCTTC

J: TRBJ2-7
V: TRBV14
size: few
D: -
length: 14
CDR3: CASSQEVYRSEQYF
DNA: TGTGCCAGCAGCCAAGAGGTGTATAGAAGCGAGCAGTACTTC

J: TRBJ2-1
V: TRBV12-3/TRBV12-4
size: -
D: -
length: 15
CDR3: CASSLKTLRALGQFF
DNA: TGTGCCAGCAGTTTAAAGACGCTCCGGGCGTTGGGGCAGTTCTTC

J: TRBJ2-4
V: TRBV5-6
size: -
D: TRBD2
length: 16
CDR3: CASSSKTSRYWNIQYF
DNA: TGTGCCAGCAGCTCAAAGACTAGCCGGTATTGGAACATTCAGTACTTC

J: TRBJ1-5
V: TRBV4-2
size: -
D: TRBD1
length: 15
CDR3: CASSQAGTANQPQHF
DNA: TGTGCCAGCAGCCAAGCTGGGACAGCCAATCAGCCCCAGCATTTT